This T cell receptor (beta chain) was retrieved from a study of T-cell reconstitution after alpha-beta-depleted transplantation in children. Unique molecular identifiers were incorporated when the TCRbeta library was constructed. TCRdb recomputed calls from the PCR reads with MiXCR, one row per CDR3 protein. The sample lists 350,000 to 450,000 distinct CDR3 sequences, about 20% occurring once. Trimming at V came to 10 bases and at J to 8 bases, leaving 12 bases not matched to a gene. In germline, CDR1 is MRHNA, CDR2 SNTAGT. The CDR3 length is 14 residues. Sequencing used PBMCs from the stem cell graft donor, obtained from the stem cell graft. This clonotype originated in a human donor who donated a stem cell graft to a child with acute myeloid leukemia. The gene calls are TRBV6-4 and TRBJ2-1; 9 nucleotides agree with TRBD1. The CDR3 region has the DNA TGTGCCACTCGTCGGGACAGGGCTTCTGATGAGCAGTTCTTC. Its protein is CATRRDRASDEQFF.